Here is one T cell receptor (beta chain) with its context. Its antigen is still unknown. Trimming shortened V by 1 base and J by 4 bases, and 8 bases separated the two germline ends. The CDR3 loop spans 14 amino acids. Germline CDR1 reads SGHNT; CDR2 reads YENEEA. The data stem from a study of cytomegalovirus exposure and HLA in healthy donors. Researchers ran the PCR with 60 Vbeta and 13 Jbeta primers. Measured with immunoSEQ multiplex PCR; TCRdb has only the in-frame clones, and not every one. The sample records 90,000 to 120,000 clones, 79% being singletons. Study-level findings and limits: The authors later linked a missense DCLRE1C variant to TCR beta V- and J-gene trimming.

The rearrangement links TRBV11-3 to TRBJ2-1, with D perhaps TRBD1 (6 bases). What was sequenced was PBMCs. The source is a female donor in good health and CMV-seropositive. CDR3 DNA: TGTGCCAGCAGCTTAGGGACAGCTTACAATGAGCAGTTCTTC. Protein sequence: CASSLGTAYNEQFF.